A single sample is the source of the 24 T cell receptor beta chains below, sequenced in a study of T cells after yellow fever vaccination. TCRdb reprocessed the 5' RACE reads via MiXCR and lists one record per CDR3 protein. The table has about 73,000 distinct CDR3 sequences, approximately 7.5% seen once. The material was CD8+ T cells sorted from PBMCs, obtained on the day of the yellow fever booster vaccination. The receptor source for this set is a man aged 25-45 years who received the YFV17D yellow fever vaccine.

The chain uses TRBV7-9 and TRBJ2-7; D is possibly TRBD1 or TRBD2 (5 bases each). In germline, CDR1 is SEHNR, CDR2 FQNEAQ (reference sequence). This CDR3 spans 13 amino acids. The V gene lost 4 bases and the J gene lost 3 bases, with 10 bases spanning the gap. CDR3 nucleotide sequence: TGTGCCAGCAGCTCCGGGACCCTCTACGAGCAGTACTTC. Protein: CASSSGTLYEQYF.

This clonotype has just a few counts. J is TRBJ2-3 and V is TRBV7-8, with D unclear. Germline CDR1 and CDR2: SGHVS and FQNEAQ. Trimming stripped 5 bases from V and 0 bases from J, with 12 bases between. The CDR3 runs to 15 residues. As DNA, the CDR3 is TGTGCCAGCAGCCCCCCGAGTACTAGCACAGATACGCAGTATTTT. It is translated as CASSPPSTSTDTQYF.

This clonotype was observed at least ten times. V is TRBV25-1 and J is TRBJ2-5; 8 bases agree with TRBD1. The germline CDR1 and CDR2 sequences are MGHDK and SYGVNS. The CDR3 loop spans 14 amino acids. V shed 1 base, J shed 2 bases, and the junction held 0 bases outside the gene matches. This CDR3 is CASSEWTGQETQYF. As DNA, the CDR3 is TGTGCCAGCAGTGAATGGACAGGGCAAGAGACCCAGTACTTC.

This clonotype was picked up a small number of times. The chain combines TRBV11-2 with TRBJ2-1, with 8 bases aligning to TRBD2. V lost 9 bases, J lost 7 bases, and 11 bases stayed unmatched. Germline CDR1 reads SGHAT; CDR2 reads FQNNGV. CDR3 size: 14 residues. The CDR3 coding sequence is TGTGCCAGTCAGCTACGGGAGGGTAGGAATGAGCAGTTCTTC. Protein: CASQLREGRNEQFF. Filled out from reference TRBV11-2 and TRBJ2-1, the complete variable domain reads EAGVAQSPRYKIIEKRQSVAFWCNPISGHATLYWYQQILGQGPKLLIQFQNNGVVDDSQLPKDRFSAERLKGVDSTLKIQPAKLEDSAVYLCASQLREGRNEQFFGPGTRLTVL.

The table lists this clonotype with a few counts. J is TRBJ2-1 and V is TRBV12-5; TRBD1 matches at 12 bases. The CDR3 runs 17 residues. V trimming: 4 bases; J trimming: 1 base; junction bases outside the gene matches: 5. Germline V gene lookup returns CDR1 LGHNT and CDR2 FRNRAP. CDR3 bases: TGTGCTAGTGGTTGGGGGGACAGGGGGCGATCCTACAATGAGCAGTTCTTC. The encoded protein is CASGWGDRGRSYNEQFF.

The chain carries TRBV6-5 and TRBJ2-2; no firm D call. Germline V lookup: CDR1 MNHEY, CDR2 SVGAGI. Trimming removed 1 base at V and 5 bases at J, with 14 bases between. The CDR3 is 16 amino acids. CDR3 nucleotide sequence: TGTGCCAGCAGTTACTGGTGGGGAAGTGGAACCGGGGAGCTGTTTTTT. It yields the protein CASSYWWGSGTGELFF.

V and J are TRBV2 and TRBJ2-1; 10 bases match TRBD2. V lost 5 bases to trimming and J lost 5 bases; unmatched junction nucleotides: 15. This CDR3 spans 18 amino acids. Germline-derived CDR1 and CDR2 are SNHLY and FYNNEI. The CDR3 region is CASSFRSSSGSLHNEQFF. DNA of the CDR3: TGTGCCAGCAGTTTTCGGTCTTCTAGCGGGAGTCTCCACAATGAGCAGTTCTTC.

This clonotype has a handful of counts. The rearrangement joins TRBV27 to TRBJ2-7; 8 bases are shared with TRBD1. After removal of 3 bases from V and 5 bases from J, the junction contained 6 bases not matched to a gene. CDR1 MNHEY and CDR2 SMNVEV come from the germline V gene (reference sequence). This CDR3 region has 14 residues. CDR3 sequence: CASSFLGQGHEQYF. The CDR3 nucleotides read TGTGCCAGCAGTTTCCTTGGACAGGGCCACGAGCAGTACTTC.

The rearrangement joins TRBV4-3 to TRBJ2-7; D is possibly TRBD2 (6 bases). The CDR3 runs 13 residues. Germline CDR1 is LGHNA and CDR2 is YSLEER. The V gene lost 5 bases and the J gene lost 0 bases, with 8 bases spanning the gap. In DNA form, the CDR3 reads TGCGCCAGCAGCTCTAGCGACTCCTACGAGCAGTACTTC. As protein: CASSSSDSYEQYF.

This clonotype was seen at least ten times. CDR3 coding DNA: TGCAGCGTTCAACTTGTTTTTCCGAACAGGGATCCGTTCTTC. This sequence encodes CSVQLVFPNRDPFF. The chain recombines TRBV29-1 with TRBJ2-1, with D perhaps matching TRBD1 (6 bases). The V end lost 5 bases, the J end lost 15 bases, and 26 bases lay between the germline ends. The CDR3 runs 14 residues. Germline V gene sequence: CDR1 SQVTM, CDR2 ANQGSEA.

The rearrangement joins TRBV23-1 to TRBJ2-4; D is ambiguous. TRBV23-1 is classed as an ORF, of uncertain function. The CDR3 is made up of 13 amino acids. Between the trimmed V and J ends, which lost 0 bases and 6 bases, there was a span of 6 bases. The CDR3 region is CASSQSFGNIQYF. CDR3 DNA: TGCGCCAGCAGTCAATCTTTCGGAAACATTCAGTACTTC.

This clonotype has only a few counts. The chain couples TRBV24-1 to TRBJ2-5; D remains unclear. The germline V and J ends were trimmed by 1 base and 5 bases, with 7 bases remaining between them. The CDR3 is 13 residues long. Germline lookup yields CDR1 KGHDR and CDR2 SFDVKD. CDR3 residues: CATSDFLNETQYF. The CDR3 nucleotides read TGTGCCACCAGTGATTTCCTGAACGAGACCCAGTACTTC.

This clonotype has more than one count but fewer than ten. The CDR3 sequence: CASSVGGGTYTQRELFF. In DNA form, the CDR3 reads TGTGCCAGCAGCGTAGGGGGGGGGACATATACCCAGAGGGAGCTGTTTTTT. V and J are TRBV9 and TRBJ2-2; D perhaps matches TRBD2 (7 bases). Trimming pared 0 bases from V and 9 bases from J, leaving 21 bases between. This CDR3 region has 17 residues. CDR1 is SGDLS and CDR2 is YYNGEE in the germline V gene.

V gene TRBV27 combines with J gene TRBJ2-7; 7 positions match TRBD2. The CDR3 length is 17 residues. The J segment lost 5 bases and the V segment lost 4 bases, leaving 17 bases of the junction unmatched. Germline CDR1 reads MNHEY; CDR2 reads SMNVEV (reference sequence). The CDR3 bases are TGTGCCAGCAGTTCCTCTCCTGGGGCGGGAGTTAGGAACGAGCAGTACTTC. Translation gives CASSSSPGAGVRNEQYF.

This clonotype was counted ten times or more. The genes are TRBV7-9 and TRBJ2-5; TRBD1 matches 7 bases. This CDR3 region has 14 residues. Germline lookup yields CDR1 SEHNR and CDR2 FQNEAQ (reference sequence). The trim removed 5 bases at V and 7 bases at J, leaving 10 bases unmatched. The DNA for the CDR3 is TGTGCCAGCAGCGCGAGACAGGGTGGCAGGACCCAGTACTTC. Encoded protein: CASSARQGGRTQYF. The entire variable domain, with the rest obtained from reference TRBV7-9 and TRBJ2-5, is as follows: DTGVSQNPRHKITKRGQNVTFRCDPISEHNRLYWYRQTLGQGPEFLTYFQNEAQLEKSRLLSDRFSAERPKGSFSTLEIQRTEQGDSAMYLCASSARQGGRTQYFGPGTRLLVL.

Ten or more counts support this clonotype. The gene calls are TRBV29-1 and TRBJ2-3; D uncertain. Trimming left V 1 base short and J 8 bases short, with 7 bases between. The CDR3 covers 11 residues. Germline CDR1 reads SQVTM; CDR2 reads ANQGSEA. CDR3 in amino acids: CSVEGGGTQYF. DNA of the CDR3: TGCAGCGTTGAAGGCGGTGGTACGCAGTATTTT.

The chain joins TRBV27 to TRBJ2-3, with D hard to call. CDR1 is MNHEY, CDR2 SMNVEV, per germline (reference sequence). The V and J ends lost 2 bases and 3 bases respectively, with 12 bases between them. The CDR3 loop spans 15 amino acids. CDR3 in amino acids: CASSLISSPTDTQYF. CDR3 DNA: TGTGCCAGCAGTTTAATATCTAGTCCGACAGATACGCAGTATTTT.

This clonotype was recorded at least ten times. The chain has TRBV5-1 and TRBJ2-7; the D is unclear. Germline values: CDR1 SGHRS, CDR2 YFSETQ. V gave up 0 bases and J gave up 6 bases, with 13 bases separating them. The CDR3 sequence is 14 residues long. The CDR3 here is CASSLEDQSGEQYF. CDR3 nucleotide sequence: TGCGCCAGCAGCTTGGAGGACCAATCCGGCGAGCAGTACTTC.

On this clonotype: A much larger clone is a single base away; this may be a read error. The CDR3 nucleotides are TGCAGCGTTCCCATGGGGAATGAGCAGTTCTTC. This encodes CSVPMGNEQFF. This chain connects TRBV29-1 to TRBJ2-1; D not resolved. Germline-derived CDR1 and CDR2 are SQVTM and ANQGSEA. V lost 5 bases and J lost 7, with 9 bases in between. This CDR3 has 11 residues.

This clonotype appeared many times. The chain employs TRBV24-1 and TRBJ2-1, with a possible D match to TRBD1 (5 bases). Germline assignment: CDR1 KGHDR and CDR2 SFDVKD. V shed 4 bases and J shed 0 bases, with 18 bases lying between them. The CDR3 has 18 residues. Here the CDR3 reads CATSDSEQDIPSYNEQFF. The CDR3 DNA follows: TGTGCCACCAGTGACTCCGAACAGGATATCCCCTCCTACAATGAGCAGTTCTTC.

This clonotype was counted ten times or more. The chain employs TRBV7-9 and TRBJ2-2; D may be TRBD2 (6 bases). V was trimmed by 10 bases and J by 1 base, leaving 13 bases between them. Germline CDR1 SEHNR, CDR2 FQNEAQ (reference sequence). The CDR3 has 14 amino acids. The CDR3 DNA sequence: TGTGCCACCTCTTCAGCGGGGAACACCGGGGAGCTGTTTTTT. Encoded protein: CATSSAGNTGELFF.

This clonotype was counted only a few times. This chain uses TRBV27 with TRBJ2-7, with 7 positions matching TRBD1. CDR1 is MNHEY, CDR2 SMNVEV, per germline (reference sequence). The CDR3 has 15 residues. The V and J ends lost 3 bases and 3 bases, in that order; junction bases with no gene match: 8. CDR3 DNA sequence: TGTGCCAGCAGTTTTGGGCCAGGGGGTTTCTACGAGCAGTACTTC. Translation gives CASSFGPGGFYEQYF.

The V and J genes are TRBV7-9 and TRBJ1-4, with D possibly matching TRBD1 (6 bases). Germline values: CDR1 SEHNR, CDR2 FQNEAQ (reference sequence). Trimming left V 2 bases short and J 6 bases short, with 19 bases between. The CDR3 is made up of 17 amino acids. CDR3 protein: CASSLPRDNPGDEKLFF. CDR3 nucleotide sequence: TGTGCCAGCAGCTTACCCCGGGACAATCCCGGAGATGAAAAACTGTTTTTT.

V and J are TRBV27 and TRBJ2-3, with D perhaps TRBD2 (5 bases). V lost 1 base and J 0 bases, leaving 11 bases between the germline ends. Germline CDR1 reads MNHEY; CDR2 reads SMNVEV (reference sequence). This CDR3 spans 16 amino acids. The DNA of the CDR3 is TGTGCCAGCAGTTTATATAAGAGGGAAAGCACAGATACGCAGTATTTT. Its translation: CASSLYKRESTDTQYF.